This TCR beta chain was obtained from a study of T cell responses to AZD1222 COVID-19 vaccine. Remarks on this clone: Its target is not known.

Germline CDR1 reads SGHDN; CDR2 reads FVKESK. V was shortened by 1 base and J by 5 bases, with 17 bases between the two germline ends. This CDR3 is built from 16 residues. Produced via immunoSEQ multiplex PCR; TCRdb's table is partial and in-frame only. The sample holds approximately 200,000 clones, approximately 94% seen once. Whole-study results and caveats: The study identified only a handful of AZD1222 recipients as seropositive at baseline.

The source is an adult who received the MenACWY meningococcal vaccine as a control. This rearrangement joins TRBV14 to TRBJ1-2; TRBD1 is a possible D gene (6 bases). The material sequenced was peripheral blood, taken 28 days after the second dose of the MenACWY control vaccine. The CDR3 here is CASSQAPGLQGYGYTF. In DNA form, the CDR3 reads TGTGCCAGCAGCCAAGCCCCGGGCCTCCAGGGGTATGGCTACACCTTC.